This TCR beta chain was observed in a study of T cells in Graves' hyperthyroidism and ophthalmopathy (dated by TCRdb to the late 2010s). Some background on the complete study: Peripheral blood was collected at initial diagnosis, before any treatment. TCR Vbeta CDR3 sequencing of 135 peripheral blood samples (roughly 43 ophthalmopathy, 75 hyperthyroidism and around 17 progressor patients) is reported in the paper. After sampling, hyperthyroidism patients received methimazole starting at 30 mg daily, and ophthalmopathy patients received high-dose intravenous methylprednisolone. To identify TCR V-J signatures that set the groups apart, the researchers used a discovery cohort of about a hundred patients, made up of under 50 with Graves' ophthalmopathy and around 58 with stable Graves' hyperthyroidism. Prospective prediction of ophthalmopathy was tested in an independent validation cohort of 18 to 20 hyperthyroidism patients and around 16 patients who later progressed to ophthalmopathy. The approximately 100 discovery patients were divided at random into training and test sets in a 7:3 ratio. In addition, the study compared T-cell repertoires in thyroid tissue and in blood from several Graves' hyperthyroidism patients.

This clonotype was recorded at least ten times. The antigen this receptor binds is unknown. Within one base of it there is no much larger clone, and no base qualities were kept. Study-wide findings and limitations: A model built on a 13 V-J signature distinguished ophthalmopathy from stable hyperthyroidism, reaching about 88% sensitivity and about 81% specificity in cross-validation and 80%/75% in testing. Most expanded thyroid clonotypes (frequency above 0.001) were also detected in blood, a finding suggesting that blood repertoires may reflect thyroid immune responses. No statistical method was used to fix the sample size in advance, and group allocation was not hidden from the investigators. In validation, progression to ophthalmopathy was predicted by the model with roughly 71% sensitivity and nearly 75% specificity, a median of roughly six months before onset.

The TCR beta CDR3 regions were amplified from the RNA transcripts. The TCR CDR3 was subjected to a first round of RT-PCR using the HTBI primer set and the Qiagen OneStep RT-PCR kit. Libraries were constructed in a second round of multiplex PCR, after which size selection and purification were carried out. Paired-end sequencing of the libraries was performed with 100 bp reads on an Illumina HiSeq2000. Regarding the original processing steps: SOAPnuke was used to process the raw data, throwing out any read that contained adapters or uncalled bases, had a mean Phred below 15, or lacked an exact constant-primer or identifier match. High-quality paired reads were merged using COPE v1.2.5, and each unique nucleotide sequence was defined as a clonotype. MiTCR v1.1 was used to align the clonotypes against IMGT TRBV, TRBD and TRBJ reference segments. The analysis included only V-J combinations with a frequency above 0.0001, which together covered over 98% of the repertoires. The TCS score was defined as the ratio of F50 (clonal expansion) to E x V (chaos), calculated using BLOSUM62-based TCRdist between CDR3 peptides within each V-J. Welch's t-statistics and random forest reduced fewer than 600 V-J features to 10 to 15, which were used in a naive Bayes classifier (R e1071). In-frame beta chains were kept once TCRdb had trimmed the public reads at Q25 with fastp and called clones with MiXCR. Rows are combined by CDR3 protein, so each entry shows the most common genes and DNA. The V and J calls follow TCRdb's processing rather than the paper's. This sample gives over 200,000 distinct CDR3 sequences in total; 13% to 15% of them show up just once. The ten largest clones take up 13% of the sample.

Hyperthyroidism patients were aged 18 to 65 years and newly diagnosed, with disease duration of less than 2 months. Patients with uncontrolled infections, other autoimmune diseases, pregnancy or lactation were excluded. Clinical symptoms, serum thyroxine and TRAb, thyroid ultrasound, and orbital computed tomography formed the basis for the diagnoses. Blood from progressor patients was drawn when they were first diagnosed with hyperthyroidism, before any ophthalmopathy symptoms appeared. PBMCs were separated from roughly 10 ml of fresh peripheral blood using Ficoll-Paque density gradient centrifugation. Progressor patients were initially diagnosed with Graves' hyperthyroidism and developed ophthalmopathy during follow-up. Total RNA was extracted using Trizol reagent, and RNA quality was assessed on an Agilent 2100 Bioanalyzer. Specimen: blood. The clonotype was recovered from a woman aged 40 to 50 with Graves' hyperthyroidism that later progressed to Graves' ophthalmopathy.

The nucleotides are TGTGCCAGCAGCTGGCCAGGGGGCAAGTATGAAAAACTGTTTTTT. This codes for CASSWPGGKYEKLFF. The rearrangement combines TRBV11-2 with TRBJ1-4, with TRBD1 identical over 8 junction bases. V lost 4 bases and J lost 6 bases, and the count of bases not matched to a germline gene is 7. The CDR3 starts with the cysteine, ends with the phenylalanine, and has 15 residues. This entry keeps only the CDR3 DNA: 45 bases, framed from base 1. From the germline V gene, CDR1 is SGHAT and CDR2 is FQNNGV. Reference TRBV11-2 and TRBJ1-4 genes cover what lies past the CDR3, so the full variable domain is EAGVAQSPRYKIIEKRQSVAFWCNPISGHATLYWYQQILGQGPKLLIQFQNNGVVDDSQLPKDRFSAERLKGVDSTLKIQPAKLEDSAVYLCASSWPGGKYEKLFFGSGTQLSVL.